This T cell receptor beta chain was identified in a study of control samples from healthy donors and cancer patients (dated by TCRdb to 2018 to 2021). V loses 2 bases of germline sequence and J loses 2 bases, and the interval between the two ends is 13 bases. Reading the germline V gene (reference sequence) gives CDR1 MNHEY and CDR2 SMNVEV. The CDR3 covers 15 residues, taking in both the cysteine and the phenylalanine. CDR3 DNA is the only sequence kept; it has 45 bases, read in frame from the first base. The library was generated by the immunoSEQ multiplex PCR assay. TCRdb re-hosts the immuneACCESS table, in-frame sequences only. Its copies lack some clones; in the studies checked, an unresolved V gene accounts for under half of them, and the cause for the rest is not known. The sample data list approximately 94,000 clones, and roughly 80% of these were observed just once. The ten most abundant clones make up about 35% of the sample.

Comment on this clone: Its target antigen remains unknown. No base-level quality is on record; no much larger clone is a single base apart.

Sequencing input: PBMCs. The receptor chain draws on TRBV27 and TRBJ2-7; the D call is tentative, TRBD1 or TRBD2, as each matches 6 bases. This receptor was obtained from a man aged 65-85 years with lung cancer. The DNA is TGTGCCAGCAGTTTAGGTCGGGGGCCGACCTACGAGCAGTACTTC. It encodes CASSLGRGPTYEQYF.